This TCR beta chain originates from a study of blood T cell repertoires in COVID-19. Germline CDR1 is SGHDN and CDR2 is FVKESK. With 3 bases removed from V and 6 bases from J, the gap between germline ends came to 23 bases. The CDR3 covers 18 residues. Recruitment covered about 25 US areas and drew participants whose ages spanned about 18 to 90 years. TCRdb's table, derived via immunoSEQ multiplex PCR, lists solely in-frame clones and lacks some. The sample includes a few hundred thousand clones, 90% seen only once; the top ten take 3.5% to 4.5%. The TCR comes from a woman younger than 30 with acute COVID-19. Specimen: PBMCs or T cells enriched from blood (not recorded which). This chain connects TRBV14 to TRBJ2-2, with D possibly TRBD1 on 6 matching bases. This chain's CDR3 is CASSHKPSGDVVAGELFF. Here the CDR3 DNA reads TGTGCCAGCAGCCATAAACCTTCAGGGGATGTAGTGGCCGGGGAGCTGTTTTTT.